This is a list of T cell receptor beta chains from one sample in a study of blood T cell repertoires in COVID-19. Sequenced by immunoSEQ multiplex PCR; TCRdb stores in-frame clones only, minus some. This sample has over 85,000 clones, with 82% found just once. The sequenced sample consisted of peripheral blood. The origin of the receptors is a woman aged 55-70 years with acute or convalescent COVID-19. The CDR3 runs from the conserved cysteine through the conserved F or W. D genes are given only for firm matches. Only part of the rows carry a size: once, few, many, or a class if the clone is expanded.

- | TRBJ1-1 | 15 | - | TRBV9 | TGTGCCAGCAGCGTAGATTCAGGAACGAACACTGAAGCTTTCTTT | CASSVDSGTNTEAFF
- | TRBJ2-1 | 15 | TRBD2 | TRBV7-2 | TGTGCCAGCAGCAAGGTGGGGGGGGTCTTCAATGAGCAGTTCTTC | CASSKVGGVFNEQFF
- | TRBJ2-7 | 16 | TRBD1 | TRBV15 | TGTGCCACCAGCAGAGCCGGGACAGGGGCATCCTACGAGCAGTACTTC | CATSRAGTGASYEQYF
once | TRBJ2-7 | 12 | - | TRBV28 | TGTGCCAGCAGTCCATCAATCTACGAGCAGTACTTC | CASSPSIYEQYF
few | TRBJ1-1 | 15 | - | TRBV27 | TGTGCCAGCAGTTTATTGGACAAGGAGAACACTGAAGCTTTCTTT | CASSLLDKENTEAFF
- | TRBJ2-2 | 13 | - | TRBV27 | TGTGCCAGCAGCCTAGAGTACACCGGGGAGCTGTTTTTT | CASSLEYTGELFF
- | TRBJ1-2 | 15 | - | TRBV27 | TGTGCCAGCAGTTTATCGCCACGGAGGAACTATGGCTACACCTTC | CASSLSPRRNYGYTF
- | TRBJ1-2 | 16 | - | TRBV19 | TGTGCCAGTAGTATGGGGCAGGGCACAGCTAACTATGGCTACACCTTC | CASSMGQGTANYGYTF
- | TRBJ1-1 | 15 | TRBD1 | TRBV6-1 | TGTGCCAGCAGTGAACGCGCAGGGGGAGGTACTGAAGCTTTCTTT | CASSERAGGGTEAFF
- | TRBJ2-3 | 14 | TRBD2 | TRBV5-1 | TGCGCCAGCAGCCCGGGGGGGGCCACAGATACGCAGTATTTT | CASSPGGATDTQYF
- | TRBJ2-1 | 15 | TRBD2 | TRBV24-1 | TGTGCCACCAGCGACCGACTAGCGGGGGGGAATGAGCAGTTCTTC | CATSDRLAGGNEQFF
- | TRBJ2-7 | 14 | - | TRBV7-2 | TGTGCCAGCAGCACAGCTAGGGGCTCCTACGAGCAGTACTTC | CASSTARGSYEQYF
- | TRBJ1-2 | 17 | - | TRBV4-3 | TGCGCCAGCAGCCAAGATCGCCCTCGGGGAAGTGGCTATGGCTACACCTTC | CASSQDRPRGSGYGYTF
once | TRBJ2-2 | 16 | TRBD2 | TRBV7-6 | TGTGCCAGCAGCTTAGCGGCTAGCGGTAACACCGGGGAGCTGTTTTTT | CASSLAASGNTGELFF
- | TRBJ1-1 | 15 | TRBD1 | TRBV30 | TGTGCCTGGAGAACACAGACAGGGGAGTGGACTGAAGCTTTCTTT | CAWRTQTGEWTEAFF
once | TRBJ1-1 | 12 | TRBD1 | TRBV29-1 | TGCAGCGTTGAAGCCGGACAGGGGCAAGCTTTCTTT | CSVEAGQGQAFF
- | TRBJ2-7 | 15 | - | TRBV12-2 | TGTGCAAGTCGCTTAGTACTAGCGGGGACCTACGAGCAGTACTTC | CASRLVLAGTYEQYF
- | TRBJ1-1 | 12 | - | TRBV30 | TGTGCCTGGAGTTACATGTTCACTGAAGCTTTCTTT | CAWSYMFTEAFF
- | TRBJ2-7 | 15 | TRBD1 | TRBV5-4 | TGTGCCAGCAGCGCGCCCGGGACAGGGTACTACGAGCAGTACTTC | CASSAPGTGYYEQYF
- | TRBJ2-1 | 17 | - | TRBV21-1 | TGTGCCAGCAGCAAAGGAGGCCGGGGGTCACCCTACAATGAGCAGTTCTTC | CASSKGGRGSPYNEQFF
- | TRBJ1-2 | 14 | - | TRBV14 | TGTGCCAGCAGCCAAGTAGGTCAAGCGTTTGGCTACACCTTC | CASSQVGQAFGYTF
many | TRBJ2-3 | 14 | TRBD1 | TRBV19 | TGTGCCAGTAGATTGACAGGGGGACCAGATACGCAGTATTTT | CASRLTGGPDTQYF
few | TRBJ1-5 | 17 | TRBD1 | TRBV5-5 | TGTGCCAGCAGTGCCTCCGGGACAGGGTCCGCCAATCAGCCCCAGCATTTT | CASSASGTGSANQPQHF
- | TRBJ2-2 | 14 | - | TRBV11-2 | TGTGCCAGCAGCTCTATGGTCGACACCGGGGAGCTGTTTTTT | CASSSMVDTGELFF
- | TRBJ2-5 | 14 | TRBD2 | TRBV15 | TGTGCCACCGGGAGGGGAGGATTACAAGAGACCCAGTACTTC | CATGRGGLQETQYF
- | TRBJ1-6 | 12 | - | TRBV10-2 | TGCGCCAGCGGACTCGGGCCCTCCCCGCTCCACTTT | CASGLGPSPLHF
- | TRBJ1-2 | 17 | - | TRBV4-3 | TGCGCCAGCAGCCAAGACAGTAGTAGGGGTAGTGGCTATGGCTACACCTTC | CASSQDSSRGSGYGYTF
- | TRBJ1-2 | 14 | TRBD1 | TRBV28 | TGTGCCAGCAGTTTATGGAGGGACAGGGTCGACTACACCTTC | CASSLWRDRVDYTF
many | TRBJ2-7 | 12 | - | TRBV15 | TGTGCCACCAGTCAGACTAGTTTCGAGCAGTACTTC | CATSQTSFEQYF
- | TRBJ1-2 | 15 | - | TRBV9 | TGTGCCAGCAGCCCGGCTGTGGGGGGTAACTATGGCTACACCTTC | CASSPAVGGNYGYTF
- | TRBJ1-4 | 15 | - | TRBV5-5 | TGTGCCAGCAGCTTGGTTCAGGGGCAAGATGAAAAACTGTTTTTT | CASSLVQGQDEKLFF
few | TRBJ1-2 | 13 | TRBD1 | TRBV4-1 | TGCGCCAGCAGCTCACCGGGACAGTATGGCTACACCTTC | CASSSPGQYGYTF
- | TRBJ2-4 | 14 | TRBD1 | TRBV5-1 | TGCGCCAGTGCCGTGGACAGGGGTAATAACATTCAGTACTTC | CASAVDRGNNIQYF
- | TRBJ2-3 | 14 | - | TRBV2 | TGTGCCAGCAGTGAAGGGGGCGGCACAGATACGCAGTATTTT | CASSEGGGTDTQYF
- | TRBJ2-5 | 13 | - | TRBV27 | TGTGCCAGCAGTTTAAGGTCAAGAGGGACCCAGTACTTC | CASSLRSRGTQYF
once | TRBJ2-1 | 15 | - | TRBV24-1 | TGTGCCACCGGAAAGACAGGGAGGATGGACAATGAGCAGTTCTTC | CATGKTGRMDNEQFF